A selection of T cell receptor beta chains follows, all from one sample in a study of blood T cells in healthy people across ages. Each CDR3 protein is one row after TCRdb ran MiXCR on the 5' RACE reads. The sample holds about 1.5 million distinct CDR3 sequences; roughly two fifths are singletons and the top ten take under 5%. The specimen was blood. The source of these receptors is a woman younger than 35 in good health. The CDR3 runs from the conserved cysteine through the conserved F or W. D genes are given only for firm matches. Clone size appears in some rows only: once, few, many, or a class for an expanded clone.

-	TRBJ1-6	TRBV11-2	-	TGTGCCAGCAGCCATGAACAGGTCTCACCCCTCCACTTT	CASSHEQVSPLHF
-	TRBJ2-2	TRBV6-2/TRBV6-3	TRBD1	TGTGCCAGCTACCCAACAGGGGTAAACACCGGGGAGCTGTTTTTT	CASYPTGVNTGELFF
many	TRBJ2-3	TRBV29-1	-	TGCAGCGGCTCGCCCGGGAAGGATACGCAGTATTTT	CSGSPGKDTQYF
-	TRBJ2-7	TRBV28	-	TGTGCCAGCAGTTCTAGCGCCGTGGTCTACGAGCAGTACTTC	CASSSSAVVYEQYF
few	TRBJ2-7	TRBV7-2	-	TGTGCCAGCAGCTTAGCGGCGACTAGTAACTTCCCCGAGCAGTACTTC	CASSLAATSNFPEQYF
-	TRBJ2-1	TRBV27	TRBD1	TGTGCCAGCAGTTTATCGGGGTTGGGACAGGCCTACAATGAGCAGTTCTTC	CASSLSGLGQAYNEQFF
once	TRBJ2-5	TRBV20-1	-	TGCAGTGCTATTCGCACCTTGATGAAGACCCAGTACTTC	CSAIRTLMKTQYF
-	TRBJ1-1	TRBV20-1	-	TGCAGTGCTAGTACCGGGGATGTTGAAGCTTTCTTT	CSASTGDVEAFF
-	TRBJ1-4	TRBV13	-	TGTGCCAGCAGGCTAGCAACTAATGAAAAACTGTTTTTT	CASRLATNEKLFF
few	TRBJ1-1	TRBV7-9	-	TGTGCCAGCAGCTTAGCGATAGGGCTGAACACTGAAGCTTTCTTT	CASSLAIGLNTEAFF
-	TRBJ2-5	TRBV7-2	-	TGTGCCGCTAACATTCTAGGCTCGGAGACCCAGTACTTC	CAANILGSETQYF
few	TRBJ1-5	TRBV27	-	TGTGCCAGCAGTGTCACAGGGTTGGACAATCAGCCCCAGCATTTT	CASSVTGLDNQPQHF
-	TRBJ2-4	TRBV4-2	-	TGTGCCAGCAGCCAACGAACAAATTACGATGAGCAGTACTTC	CASSQRTNYDEQYF
-	TRBJ2-7	TRBV7-2	-	TGTGCCAGCAGCTCACAAGTAGGACAGAGAGCCTACGAGCAGTACTTC	CASSSQVGQRAYEQYF
-	TRBJ1-1	TRBV7-9	-	TGTGCCAGCAGCTACCGGGACGCATCCAGGGGAGCTTTCTTT	CASSYRDASRGAFF
-	TRBJ2-3	TRBV27	-	TGTGCCAGCAGCAGGATGAAGGATACGCAGTATTTT	CASSRMKDTQYF
few	TRBJ2-1	TRBV7-9	TRBD2	TGTGCCAGCAGGCCAAGGGCGAGCGGGGGGGCTAGTGAGCAGTTCTTC	CASRPRASGGASEQFF
-	TRBJ2-1	TRBV4-1	TRBD2	TGCGCCAGCAGCCAAGTAGATAGCGGGGGATACAATGAGCAGTTCTTC	CASSQVDSGGYNEQFF
-	TRBJ2-1	TRBV4-1	TRBD2	TGCGCCAGCAGACTTAGCCCAACTAGCGGGGGTTACAATGAGCAGTTCTTC	CASRLSPTSGGYNEQFF
-	TRBJ1-1	TRBV2	-	TGTGCCAGCAGGTACAGGGAGAGAGGTGAAGCTTTCTTT	CASRYRERGEAFF
-	TRBJ1-2	TRBV20-1	-	TGCAGTGCTAGACTACCCCACCATGGCTACACCTTC	CSARLPHHGYTF
-	TRBJ2-3	TRBV3-1	-	TGTGCCAGCAGCGCCCTTGGGACAAGAGATACGCAGTATTTT	CASSALGTRDTQYF
few	TRBJ1-1	TRBV7-9	-	TGTGCCAGCAGCCCGGACAGAGAAGCTTTCTTT	CASSPDREAFF
-	TRBJ2-1	TRBV5-1	-	TGCGCCAGCATCGCGGACCACTCCTACAATGAGCAGTTCTTC	CASIADHSYNEQFF
few	TRBJ1-1	TRBV20-1	-	TGCAGCGGACGGGCGGGGCGGAACACTGAAGCTTTCTTT	CSGRAGRNTEAFF
-	TRBJ1-1	TRBV2	-	TGTGCCAGCAAAGAGGGGCTAGGGTTGAACACTGAAGCTTTCTTT	CASKEGLGLNTEAFF
-	TRBJ2-3	TRBV9	TRBD1	TGTGCCAGCAGCGCATGGACAGGGGGGACAGATACGCAGTATTTT	CASSAWTGGTDTQYF
-	TRBJ2-5	TRBV7-2	-	TGTGCCAGCAGCCCCCGACGATACAATTATGAGACCCAGTACTTC	CASSPRRYNYETQYF
-	TRBJ1-2	TRBV12-3/TRBV12-4	-	TGTGCCAGCAGGAAAGGCCACTTGGGCTACACCTTC	CASRKGHLGYTF
-	TRBJ2-6	TRBV20-1	-	TGCAGTGTAGACATGTCTGGGGCCAACGTCCTGACTTTC	CSVDMSGANVLTF
few	TRBJ1-4	TRBV9	-	TGTGCCAGCAGCGGGGGAGGGCTGGCTAATGAAAAACTGTTTTTT	CASSGGGLANEKLFF
-	TRBJ2-1	TRBV20-1	-	TGCAGTGCTAGAGATAGTCGCAGGGCTTTCAATGAGCAGTTCTTC	CSARDSRRAFNEQFF
-	TRBJ2-5	TRBV19	-	TGTGCCAGTAGCAGCGACCGTTCTCCAGAGACCCAGTACTTC	CASSSDRSPETQYF
few	TRBJ2-7	TRBV20-1	-	TGCAGTGCGGTCCCGGACTCCAATGAGCAGTACTTC	CSAVPDSNEQYF
-	TRBJ2-5	TRBV12-3/TRBV12-4	TRBD2	TGTGCCAGCAGTTCGGCGCGGGGGGCTGCCCTAAAGACCCAGTACTTC	CASSSARGAALKTQYF
few	TRBJ2-7	TRBV5-1	TRBD2	TGCGCCAGCAGCTTAACCGGGACTAGCGGGGGCCGTTACGAGCAGTACTTC	CASSLTGTSGGRYEQYF
-	TRBJ1-1	TRBV4-3	-	TGCGCCAGCAGCCAAGACCCAGGCGGTGCGGAGGGCACTGAAGCTTTCTTT	CASSQDPGGAEGTEAFF
-	TRBJ2-7	TRBV10-1	TRBD1	TGCGCCAGCAGTGAGTCCGGGACAGGGTTTAGGGAGCAGTACTTC	CASSESGTGFREQYF
few	TRBJ2-2	TRBV29-1	TRBD1	TGCAGCGTTGAAGATGACAGGGGGAACACCGGGGAGCTGTTTTTT	CSVEDDRGNTGELFF
-	TRBJ1-4	TRBV4-1	-	TGCGCCAGCAGCCGGGGGGTTGGATACGAAAAACTGTTTTTT	CASSRGVGYEKLFF
-	TRBJ2-3	TRBV4-1	-	TGCGCCAGCAGCCTTCGACAGATACCCACAGATACGCAGTATTTT	CASSLRQIPTDTQYF
few	TRBJ2-7	TRBV7-9	TRBD1	TGTGCCAGCAGCGTGGACAGGGCCAGAAACGAGCAGTACTTC	CASSVDRARNEQYF
-	TRBJ2-3	TRBV7-2	-	TGTGCCAGTAAATGGCGGGGAACCACAGATACGCAGTATTTT	CASKWRGTTDTQYF
few	TRBJ2-3	TRBV28	TRBD2	TGTGCCAGCAGTACTTTTGAGGTAGCGGGAATCACAGATACGCAGTATTTT	CASSTFEVAGITDTQYF
-	TRBJ2-3	TRBV29-1	-	TGCAGCGGGGACACCGGGGGCACAGATACGCAGTATTTT	CSGDTGGTDTQYF
-	TRBJ1-2	TRBV10-2	-	TGCGCCAGCAGTGATTCAGGGTTAGACTATGGCTACACCTTC	CASSDSGLDYGYTF
-	TRBJ2-3	TRBV6-2/TRBV6-3	-	TGTGCCAGCAGTTACGCCACAAGCAGAAAAAGTCTAGATACGCAGTATTTT	CASSYATSRKSLDTQYF
few	TRBJ2-3	TRBV29-1	TRBD1	TGCAGCACTCCACAGGGGGCTGGCACAGATACGCAGTATTTT	CSTPQGAGTDTQYF
-	TRBJ2-7	TRBV28	-	TGTGCCAGCAGTGTTAGCGGAGACTACGAGCAGTACTTC	CASSVSGDYEQYF
few	TRBJ1-5	TRBV6-2/TRBV6-3	-	TGTGCCAGCAGTTACGGGGGAGGTCAGCCCCAGCATTTT	CASSYGGGQPQHF
-	TRBJ2-3	TRBV29-1	-	TGCAGCGTTGGGCGGGACCGCACAGATGCGCAGTATTTT	CSVGRDRTDAQYF